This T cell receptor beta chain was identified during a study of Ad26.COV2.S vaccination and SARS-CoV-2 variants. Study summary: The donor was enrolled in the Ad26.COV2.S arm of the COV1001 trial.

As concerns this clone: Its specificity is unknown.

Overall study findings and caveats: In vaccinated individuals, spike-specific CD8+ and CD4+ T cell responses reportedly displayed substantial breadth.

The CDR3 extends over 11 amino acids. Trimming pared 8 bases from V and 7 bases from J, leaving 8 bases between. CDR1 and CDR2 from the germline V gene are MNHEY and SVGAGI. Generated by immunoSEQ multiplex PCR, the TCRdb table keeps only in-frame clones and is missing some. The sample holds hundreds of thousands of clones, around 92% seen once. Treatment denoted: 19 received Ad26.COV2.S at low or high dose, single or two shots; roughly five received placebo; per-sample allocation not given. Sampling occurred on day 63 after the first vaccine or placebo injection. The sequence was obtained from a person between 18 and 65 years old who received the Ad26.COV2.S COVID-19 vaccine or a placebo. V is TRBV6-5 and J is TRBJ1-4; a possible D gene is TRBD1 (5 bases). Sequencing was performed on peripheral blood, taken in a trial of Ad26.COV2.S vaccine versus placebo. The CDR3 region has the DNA TGTGCCAGCGGGGGTAGTGAAAAACTGTTTTTT. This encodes CASGGSEKLFF.